This TCR beta chain emerged from a study of Graves' ophthalmopathy and Graves' hyperthyroidism. Notes on the study in general: In separating ophthalmopathy from stable hyperthyroidism, a 13-signature model achieved roughly 90% sensitivity and about 80% specificity.

There are many counts of this clonotype. Antigen unknown. This CDR3 is built from 14 residues. The V gene's germline CDR1 is MNHEY and CDR2 SVGAGI. V gave up 2 bases and J gave up 0 bases, with 7 bases separating them. The sequenced template was RNA, covering the TCR beta CDR3 region. First-round RT-PCR with HTBI primers preceded a second-round multiplex PCR. In TCRdb, the multiplex PCR reads were re-called with MiXCR into one record per CDR3 protein. Here the sample spans 200,000 to 250,000 distinct CDR3 sequences, about 22% being singletons. The sequencing sample was made of peripheral blood. The sequence was collected from a woman aged 45 to 65 with Graves' ophthalmopathy. V gene TRBV6-5 combines with J gene TRBJ1-2, with D perhaps matching TRBD1 (5 bases). CDR3 region: CASSYEQANYGYTF. The DNA of the CDR3 is TGTGCCAGCAGTTACGAACAGGCTAACTATGGCTACACCTTC.